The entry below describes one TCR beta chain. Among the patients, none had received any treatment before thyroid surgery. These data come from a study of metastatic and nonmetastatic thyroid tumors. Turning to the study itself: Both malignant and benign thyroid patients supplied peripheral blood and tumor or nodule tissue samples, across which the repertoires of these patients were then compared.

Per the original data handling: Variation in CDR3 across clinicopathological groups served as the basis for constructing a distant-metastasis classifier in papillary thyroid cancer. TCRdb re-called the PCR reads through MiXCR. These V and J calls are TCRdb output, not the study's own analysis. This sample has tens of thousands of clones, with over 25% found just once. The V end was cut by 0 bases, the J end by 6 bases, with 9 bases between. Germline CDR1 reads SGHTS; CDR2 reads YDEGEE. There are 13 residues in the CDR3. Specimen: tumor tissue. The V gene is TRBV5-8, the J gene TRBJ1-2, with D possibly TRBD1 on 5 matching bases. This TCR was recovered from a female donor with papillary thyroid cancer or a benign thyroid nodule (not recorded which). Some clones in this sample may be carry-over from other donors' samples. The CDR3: CASSLASGDGYTF. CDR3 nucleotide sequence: TGTGCCAGCAGCTTGGCCTCGGGGGATGGCTACACCTTC.